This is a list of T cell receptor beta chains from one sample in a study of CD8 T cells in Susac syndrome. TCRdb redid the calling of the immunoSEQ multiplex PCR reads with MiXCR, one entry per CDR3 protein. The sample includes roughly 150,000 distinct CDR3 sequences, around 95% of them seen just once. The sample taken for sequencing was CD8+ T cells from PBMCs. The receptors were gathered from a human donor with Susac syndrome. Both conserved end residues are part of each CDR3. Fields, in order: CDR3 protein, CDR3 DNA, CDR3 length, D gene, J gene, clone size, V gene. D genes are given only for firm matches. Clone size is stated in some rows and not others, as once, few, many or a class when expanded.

cdr3_aa: CASSLVRLARNEQFF
cdr3_nt: TGTGCCAGCAGCTTAGTCAGACTAGCCCGCAATGAGCAGTTCTTC
cdr3_length: 15
d_call: TRBD2
j_call: TRBJ2-1
clone_size: .
v_call: TRBV7-3

cdr3_aa: CASSPPVGGVNNEQFF
cdr3_nt: TGTGCCAGCAGCCCCCCAGTCGGGGGGGTAAACAATGAGCAGTTCTTC
cdr3_length: 16
d_call: TRBD2
j_call: TRBJ2-1
clone_size: .
v_call: TRBV11-2

cdr3_aa: CASSGLAGFYEQFF
cdr3_nt: TGTGCCAGCAGCGGACTAGCGGGATTCTATGAGCAGTTCTTC
cdr3_length: 14
d_call: TRBD2
j_call: TRBJ2-1
clone_size: .
v_call: TRBV11-2

cdr3_aa: CASSESVSNEQFF
cdr3_nt: TGTGCCAGCAGTGAGTCGGTGTCCAATGAGCAGTTCTTC
cdr3_length: 13
d_call: .
j_call: TRBJ2-1
clone_size: .
v_call: TRBV2

cdr3_aa: CASSQGAGGQPQHF
cdr3_nt: TGTGCCAGCAGCCAAGGTGCGGGGGGTCAGCCCCAGCATTTT
cdr3_length: 14
d_call: .
j_call: TRBJ1-5
clone_size: .
v_call: TRBV3-1

cdr3_aa: CASSLDWSLQETQYF
cdr3_nt: TGTGCCAGCAGCTTAGATTGGAGCCTCCAAGAGACCCAGTACTTC
cdr3_length: 15
d_call: .
j_call: TRBJ2-5
clone_size: .
v_call: TRBV11-2

cdr3_aa: CSANPVGSGETQYF
cdr3_nt: TGCAGTGCTAACCCCGTGGGGTCTGGAGAGACCCAGTACTTC
cdr3_length: 14
d_call: .
j_call: TRBJ2-5
clone_size: .
v_call: TRBV20-1

cdr3_aa: CASSIPTYEQFF
cdr3_nt: TGTGCCAGCAGCATCCCCACGTATGAGCAGTTCTTC
cdr3_length: 12
d_call: .
j_call: TRBJ2-1
clone_size: .
v_call: TRBV21-1

cdr3_aa: CASSLGGTRFYEQYF
cdr3_nt: TGCGCCAGCAGCTTGGGAGGGACTAGATTCTACGAGCAGTACTTC
cdr3_length: 15
d_call: TRBD2
j_call: TRBJ2-7
clone_size: once
v_call: TRBV5-1

cdr3_aa: CASGKGCEQFF
cdr3_nt: TGTGCCAGCGGAAAGGGGTGCGAGCAGTTCTTC
cdr3_length: 11
d_call: .
j_call: TRBJ2-1
clone_size: .
v_call: TRBV21-1

cdr3_aa: CASSETGFTSEQYF
cdr3_nt: TGTGCCAGCAGCGAGACAGGATTCACCTCCGAGCAGTACTTC
cdr3_length: 14
d_call: .
j_call: TRBJ2-7
clone_size: .
v_call: TRBV12-3/TRBV12-4

cdr3_aa: CATSDAGRKGYTF
cdr3_nt: TGTGCCACCAGTGATGCCGGGAGGAAGGGCTACACCTTC
cdr3_length: 13
d_call: .
j_call: TRBJ1-2
clone_size: .
v_call: TRBV24-1

cdr3_aa: CASSAGQENQPQHF
cdr3_nt: TGTGCCAGCAGCGCAGGACAGGAAAATCAGCCCCAGCATTTT
cdr3_length: 14
d_call: TRBD1
j_call: TRBJ1-5
clone_size: .
v_call: TRBV9

cdr3_aa: CASNPAGGETQYF
cdr3_nt: TGTGCCAGCAACCCGGCCGGGGGGGAGACCCAGTACTTC
cdr3_length: 13
d_call: TRBD2
j_call: TRBJ2-5
clone_size: .
v_call: TRBV28

cdr3_aa: CSVEGARYTEAFF
cdr3_nt: TGCAGCGTTGAGGGGGCGAGGTACACTGAAGCTTTCTTT
cdr3_length: 13
d_call: .
j_call: TRBJ1-1
clone_size: .
v_call: TRBV29-1

cdr3_aa: CASSFGGGSQPQHF
cdr3_nt: TGTGCCAGCAGTTTCGGGGGGGGCAGTCAGCCCCAGCATTTT
cdr3_length: 14
d_call: .
j_call: TRBJ1-5
clone_size: .
v_call: TRBV12-3/TRBV12-4

cdr3_aa: CASSLVPGQGLNTEAFF
cdr3_nt: TGTGCCAGCAGCCTCGTCCCGGGACAGGGACTGAACACTGAAGCTTTCTTT
cdr3_length: 17
d_call: TRBD1
j_call: TRBJ1-1
clone_size: .
v_call: TRBV3-1

cdr3_aa: CASSWGTGANSYEQYF
cdr3_nt: TGTGCCAGCAGTTGGGGGACAGGGGCGAACTCCTACGAGCAGTACTTC
cdr3_length: 16
d_call: TRBD1
j_call: TRBJ2-7
clone_size: .
v_call: TRBV28

cdr3_aa: CASSMGVEQYF
cdr3_nt: TGTGCCAGCAGCATGGGGGTCGAGCAGTACTTC
cdr3_length: 11
d_call: .
j_call: TRBJ2-7
clone_size: once
v_call: TRBV5-4

cdr3_aa: CASSLGLDSHEQYF
cdr3_nt: TGTGCCAGCAGTTTAGGCCTAGACAGCCACGAGCAGTACTTC
cdr3_length: 14
d_call: .
j_call: TRBJ2-7
clone_size: .
v_call: TRBV28

cdr3_aa: CASSPGPGTGANVLTF
cdr3_nt: TGTGCCAGCAGCCCTGGACCAGGGACTGGGGCCAACGTCCTGACTTTC
cdr3_length: 16
d_call: .
j_call: TRBJ2-6
clone_size: .
v_call: TRBV7-6

cdr3_aa: CASSQVWTEYNEQFF
cdr3_nt: TGCGCCAGCAGCCAAGTCTGGACAGAATACAATGAGCAGTTCTTC
cdr3_length: 15
d_call: .
j_call: TRBJ2-1
clone_size: .
v_call: TRBV4-1